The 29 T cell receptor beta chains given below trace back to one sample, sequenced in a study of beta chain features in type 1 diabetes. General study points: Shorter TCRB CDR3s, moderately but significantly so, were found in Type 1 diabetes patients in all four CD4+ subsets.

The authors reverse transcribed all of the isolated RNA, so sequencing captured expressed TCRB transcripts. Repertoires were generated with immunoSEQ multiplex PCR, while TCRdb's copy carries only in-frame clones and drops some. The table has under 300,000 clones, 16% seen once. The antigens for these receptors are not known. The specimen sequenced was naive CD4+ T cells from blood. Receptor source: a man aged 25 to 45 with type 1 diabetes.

The CDR3: CASSPWTGRQQYF. The CDR3, as DNA: TGTGCCAGTAGTCCCTGGACAGGTCGTCAGCAGTACTTC. This chain uses TRBV19 with TRBJ2-7; TRBD1 matches at 7 bases. The V gene's germline CDR1 is LNHDA and CDR2 SQIVND (reference sequence). The CDR3 totals 13 residues. After removal of 5 bases from V and 8 bases from J, the junction contained 9 bases not matched to a gene.

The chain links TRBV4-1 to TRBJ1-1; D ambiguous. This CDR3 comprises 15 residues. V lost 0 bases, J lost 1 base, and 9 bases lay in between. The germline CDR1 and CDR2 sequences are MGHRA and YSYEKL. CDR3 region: CASSQEWGENTEAFF. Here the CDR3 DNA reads TGCGCCAGCAGCCAAGAATGGGGAGAGAACACTGAAGCTTTCTTT.

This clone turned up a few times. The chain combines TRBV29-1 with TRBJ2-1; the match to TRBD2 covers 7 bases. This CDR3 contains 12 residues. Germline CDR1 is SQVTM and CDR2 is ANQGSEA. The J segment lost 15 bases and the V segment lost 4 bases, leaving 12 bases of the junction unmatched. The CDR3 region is CSVGERDSRAFF. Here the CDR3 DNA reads TGCAGCGTTGGGGAGCGGGACTCCCGGGCGTTCTTC.

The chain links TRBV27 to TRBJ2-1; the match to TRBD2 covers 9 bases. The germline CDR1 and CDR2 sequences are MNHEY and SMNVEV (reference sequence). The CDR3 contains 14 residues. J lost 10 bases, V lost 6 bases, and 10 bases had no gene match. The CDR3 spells CASSLSGSVREQFF. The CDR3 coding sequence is TGTGCCAGCAGCCTTAGCGGGAGTGTTCGCGAGCAGTTCTTC.

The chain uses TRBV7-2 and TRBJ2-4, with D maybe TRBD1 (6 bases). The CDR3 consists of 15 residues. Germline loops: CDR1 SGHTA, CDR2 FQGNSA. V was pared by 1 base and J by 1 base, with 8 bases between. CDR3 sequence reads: CASSLDRVAKNIQYF. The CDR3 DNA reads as TGTGCCAGCAGCTTAGACAGGGTGGCCAAAAACATTCAGTACTTC.

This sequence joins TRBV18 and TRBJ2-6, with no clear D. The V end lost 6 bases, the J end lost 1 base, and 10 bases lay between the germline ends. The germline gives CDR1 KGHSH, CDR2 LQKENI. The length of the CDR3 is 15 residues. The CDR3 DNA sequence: TGTGCCAGCTCGTCCGAAGGATCTGGGGCCAACGTCCTGACTTTC. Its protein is CASSSEGSGANVLTF.

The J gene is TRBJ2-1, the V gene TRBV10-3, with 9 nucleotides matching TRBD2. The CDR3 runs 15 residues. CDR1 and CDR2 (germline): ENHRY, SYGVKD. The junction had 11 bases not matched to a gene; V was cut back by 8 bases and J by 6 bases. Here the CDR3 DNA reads TGTGCCATCGGATTTCCTAGCGGGACTAGCAATGAGCAGTTCTTC. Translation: CAIGFPSGTSNEQFF.

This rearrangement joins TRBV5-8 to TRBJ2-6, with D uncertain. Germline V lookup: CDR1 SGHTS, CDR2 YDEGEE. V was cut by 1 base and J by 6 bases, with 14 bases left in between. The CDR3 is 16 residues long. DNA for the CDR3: TGTGCCAGCAGCTTGCCGGGCAGCCCACAGGCCAACGTCCTGACTTTC. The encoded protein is CASSLPGSPQANVLTF.

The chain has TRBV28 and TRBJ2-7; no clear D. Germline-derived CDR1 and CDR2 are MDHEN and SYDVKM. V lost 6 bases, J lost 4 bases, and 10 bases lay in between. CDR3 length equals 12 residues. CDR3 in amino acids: CASSTQEYEQYF. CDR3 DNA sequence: TGTGCCAGCAGCACCCAAGAATACGAGCAGTACTTC.

The CDR3 here is CAWSDPGYTF. As DNA, the CDR3 is TGTGCCTGGAGTGATCCTGGCTACACCTTC. The V and J genes are TRBV30 and TRBJ1-2; D is undetermined. Trimming took off 1 base at V and 7 bases at J, with 4 bases between the two ends. The CDR3 sequence is 10 residues long. Germline values: CDR1 GTSNPN, CDR2 SVGIG (reference sequence).

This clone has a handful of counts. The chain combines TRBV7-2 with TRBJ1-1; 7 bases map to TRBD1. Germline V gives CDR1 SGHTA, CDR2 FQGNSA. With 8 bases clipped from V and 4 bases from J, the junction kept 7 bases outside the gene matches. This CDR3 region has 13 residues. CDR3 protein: CASGRQGGTEAFF. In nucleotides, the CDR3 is TGTGCCAGCGGCCGACAGGGAGGCACTGAAGCTTTCTTT.

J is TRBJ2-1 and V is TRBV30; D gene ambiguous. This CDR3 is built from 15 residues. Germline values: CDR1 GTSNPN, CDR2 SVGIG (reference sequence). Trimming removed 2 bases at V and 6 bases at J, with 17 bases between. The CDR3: CAWSLAASLSNEQFF. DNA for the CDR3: TGTGCCTGGAGTCTTGCGGCTAGTCTGTCCAATGAGCAGTTCTTC.

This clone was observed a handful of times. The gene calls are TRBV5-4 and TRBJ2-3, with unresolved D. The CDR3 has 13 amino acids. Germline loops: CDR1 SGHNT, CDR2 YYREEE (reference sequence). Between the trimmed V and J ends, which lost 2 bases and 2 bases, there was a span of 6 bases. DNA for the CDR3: TGTGCCAGCAGCTTTCTCTTCACAGATACGCAGTATTTT. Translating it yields CASSFLFTDTQYF.

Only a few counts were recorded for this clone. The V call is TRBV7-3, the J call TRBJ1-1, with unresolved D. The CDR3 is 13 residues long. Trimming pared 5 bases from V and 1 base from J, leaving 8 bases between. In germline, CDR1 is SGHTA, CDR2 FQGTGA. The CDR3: CASSQTGNTEAFF. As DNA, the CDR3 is TGTGCCAGCAGCCAGACGGGGAACACTGAAGCTTTCTTT.

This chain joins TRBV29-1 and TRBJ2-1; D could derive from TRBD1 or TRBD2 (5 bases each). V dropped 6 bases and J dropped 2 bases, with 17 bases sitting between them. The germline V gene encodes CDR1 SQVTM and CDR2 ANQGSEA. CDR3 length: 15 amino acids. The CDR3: CSVSPGPSAYNEQFF. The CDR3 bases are TGCAGCGTGTCCCCGGGGCCCTCCGCCTACAATGAGCAGTTCTTC.

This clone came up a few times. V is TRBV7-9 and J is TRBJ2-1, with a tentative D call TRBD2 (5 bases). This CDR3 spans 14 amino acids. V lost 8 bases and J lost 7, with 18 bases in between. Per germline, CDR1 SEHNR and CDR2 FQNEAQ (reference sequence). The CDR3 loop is CASSLPGVPNEQFF. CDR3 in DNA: TGTGCCAGCTCCCTCCCCGGGGTCCCGAATGAGCAGTTCTTC.

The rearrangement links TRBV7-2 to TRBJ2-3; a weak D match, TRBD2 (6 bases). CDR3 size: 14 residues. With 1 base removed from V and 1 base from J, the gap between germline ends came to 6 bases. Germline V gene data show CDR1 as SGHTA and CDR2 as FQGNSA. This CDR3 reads CASSLERGTDTQYF. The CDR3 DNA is TGTGCCAGCAGCTTAGAGCGGGGCACAGATACGCAGTATTTT. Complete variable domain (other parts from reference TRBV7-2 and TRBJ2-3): GAGVSQSPSNKVTEKGKDVELRCDPISGHTALYWYRQSLGQGLEFLIYFQGNSAPDKSGLPSDRFSAERTGGSVSTLTIQRTQQEDSAVYLCASSLERGTDTQYFGPGTRLTVL.

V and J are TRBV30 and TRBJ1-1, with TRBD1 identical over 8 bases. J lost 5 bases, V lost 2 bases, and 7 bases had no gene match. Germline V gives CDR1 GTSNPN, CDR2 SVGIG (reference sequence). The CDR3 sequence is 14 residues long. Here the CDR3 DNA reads TGTGCCTGGAGTAAGGTGGACAGGGATACTGAAGCTTTCTTT. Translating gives CAWSKVDRDTEAFF.

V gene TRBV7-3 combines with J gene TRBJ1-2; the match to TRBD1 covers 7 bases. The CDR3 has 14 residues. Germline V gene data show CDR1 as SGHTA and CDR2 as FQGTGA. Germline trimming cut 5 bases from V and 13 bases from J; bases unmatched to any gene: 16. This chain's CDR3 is CASSQYDRDSGSTF. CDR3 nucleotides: TGTGCCAGCAGCCAATACGACAGGGACAGCGGGAGCACCTTC.

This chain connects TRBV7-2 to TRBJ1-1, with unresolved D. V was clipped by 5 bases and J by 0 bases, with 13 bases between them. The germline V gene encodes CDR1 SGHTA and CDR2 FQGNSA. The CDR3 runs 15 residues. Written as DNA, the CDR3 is TGTGCCAGCAGCCCGGGCCTGATTATGAACACTGAAGCTTTCTTT. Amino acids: CASSPGLIMNTEAFF.

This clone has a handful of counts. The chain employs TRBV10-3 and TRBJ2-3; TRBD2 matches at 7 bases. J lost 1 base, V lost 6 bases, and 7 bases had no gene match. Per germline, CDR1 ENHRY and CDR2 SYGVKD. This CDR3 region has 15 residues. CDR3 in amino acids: CAISQTSIGTDTQYF. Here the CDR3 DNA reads TGTGCCATCAGCCAGACTAGCATTGGCACAGATACGCAGTATTTT.

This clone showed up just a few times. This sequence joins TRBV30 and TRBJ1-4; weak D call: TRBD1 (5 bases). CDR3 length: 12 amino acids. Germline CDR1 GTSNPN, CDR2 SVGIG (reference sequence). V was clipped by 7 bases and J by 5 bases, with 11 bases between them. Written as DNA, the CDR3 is TGTGCCTTATTAGGGACGAATGAAAAACTGTTTTTT. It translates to CALLGTNEKLFF.

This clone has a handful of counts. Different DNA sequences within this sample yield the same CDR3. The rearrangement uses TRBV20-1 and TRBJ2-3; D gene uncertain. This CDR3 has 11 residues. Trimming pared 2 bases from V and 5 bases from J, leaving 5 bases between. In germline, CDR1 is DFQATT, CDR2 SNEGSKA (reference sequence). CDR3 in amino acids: CSARPGDTQYF. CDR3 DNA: TGCAGTGCTAGACCCGGAGATACGCAGTATTTT.

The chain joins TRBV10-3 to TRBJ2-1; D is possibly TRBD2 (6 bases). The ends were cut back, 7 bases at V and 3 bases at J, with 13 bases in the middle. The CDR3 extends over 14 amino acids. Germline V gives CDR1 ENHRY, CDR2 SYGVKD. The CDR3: CAITPGSGYNEQFF. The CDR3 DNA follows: TGTGCCATCACCCCCGGGAGTGGCTACAATGAGCAGTTCTTC.

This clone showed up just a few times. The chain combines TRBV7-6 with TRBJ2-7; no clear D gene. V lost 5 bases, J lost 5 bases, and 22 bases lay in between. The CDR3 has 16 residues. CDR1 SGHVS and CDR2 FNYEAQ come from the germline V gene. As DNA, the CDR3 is TGTGCCAGCAGCCCCGAAACCCGGTTACGGCTCAACGAGCAGTACTTC. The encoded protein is CASSPETRLRLNEQYF. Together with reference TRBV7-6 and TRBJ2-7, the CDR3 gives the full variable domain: GAGVSQSPRYKVTKRGQDVALRCDPISGHVSLYWYRQALGQGPEFLTYFNYEAQQDKSGLPNDRFSAERPEGSISTLTIQRTEQRDSAMYRCASSPETRLRLNEQYFGPGTRLTVT.

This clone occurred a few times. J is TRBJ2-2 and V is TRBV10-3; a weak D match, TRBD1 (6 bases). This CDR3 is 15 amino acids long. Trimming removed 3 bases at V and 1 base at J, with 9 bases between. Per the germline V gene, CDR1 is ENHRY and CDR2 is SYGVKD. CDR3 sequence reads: CAISELTGNTGELFF. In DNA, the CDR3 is TGTGCCATCAGTGAATTGACAGGGAACACCGGGGAGCTGTTTTTT.

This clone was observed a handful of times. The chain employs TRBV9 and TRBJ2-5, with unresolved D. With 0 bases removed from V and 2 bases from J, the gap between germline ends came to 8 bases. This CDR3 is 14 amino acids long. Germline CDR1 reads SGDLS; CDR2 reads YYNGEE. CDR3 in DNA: TGTGCCAGCAGCGTAGGACCTCTACAAGAGACCCAGTACTTC. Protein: CASSVGPLQETQYF.

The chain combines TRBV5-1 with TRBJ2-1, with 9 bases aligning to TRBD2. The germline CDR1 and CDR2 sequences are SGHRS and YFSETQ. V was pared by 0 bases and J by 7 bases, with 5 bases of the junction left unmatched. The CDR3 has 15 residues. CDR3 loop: CASSLAVAGVNEQFF. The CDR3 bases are TGCGCCAGCAGCTTGGCAGTAGCGGGAGTAAATGAGCAGTTCTTC. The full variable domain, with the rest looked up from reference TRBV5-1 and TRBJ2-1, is KAGVTQTPRYLIKTRGQQVTLSCSPISGHRSVSWYQQTPGQGLQFLFEYFSETQRNKGNFPGRFSGRQFSNSRSEMNVSTLELGDSALYLCASSLAVAGVNEQFFGPGTRLTVL.

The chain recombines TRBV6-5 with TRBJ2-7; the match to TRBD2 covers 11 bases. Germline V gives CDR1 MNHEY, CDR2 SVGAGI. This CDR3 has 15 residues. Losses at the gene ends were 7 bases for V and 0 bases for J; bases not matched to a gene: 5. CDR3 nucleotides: TGTGCCAGCATGGTAGCGGGAGGGAACTCCTACGAGCAGTACTTC. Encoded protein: CASMVAGGNSYEQYF.